This T cell receptor beta chain emerged from a study of T cell repertoires in cytomegalovirus infection. As for this clonotype: Its target is unknown.

The germline V gene encodes CDR1 SGHVT and CDR2 SQSDAQ. This CDR3 is 16 amino acids long. Trimming left V 1 base short and J 5 bases short, with 17 bases between. Each CDR3 protein gets one entry after TCRdb re-called the reads with MiXCR. Among about 900,000 distinct CDR3 sequences listed, about 33% were seen once. The source is a human donor in good health (CMV status not recorded). Some clones in this sample may be carry-over from other donors' samples. This chain uses TRBV7-4 with TRBJ2-5, with unresolved D. The sample consisted of cultured CD8+ T cells from PBMCs, taken from culture after CMV antigen stimulation. The DNA of the CDR3 is TGTGCCAGCAGCTTAGGAACAGCACCAAGGCGGGAGACCCAGTACTTC. Its translation: CASSLGTAPRRETQYF.